This T cell receptor (beta chain) was obtained from a study of shared clonotypes between healthy human individuals. Study overall: CD8 memory received one plate per donor, CD8 naive two, CD4 memory three and CD4 naive three.

Repertoires were generated with immunoSEQ multiplex PCR, while TCRdb's copy carries only in-frame clones and drops some. The data show nearly 2 million clones, about 95% seen once. Study-wide points: For sorted subsets, rarefaction showed incomplete sequencing despite large depth.

Naive CD8 cells comprised CD45RO-negative, CCR7-positively selected cells, excluding terminally differentiated effector memory CD45RA+ cells. Remarks on this clone: Its antigen remains unidentified.

Germline V gene sequence: CDR1 MNHEY, CDR2 SMNVEV (reference sequence). Trimming took off 3 bases at V and 3 bases at J, with 8 bases between the two ends. The CDR3 totals 13 residues. This chain connects TRBV27 to TRBJ1-1, with D unresolved. Sequencing was carried out using naive CD8+ T cells sorted from blood. The receptor was isolated from a man between 18 and 29 years old in good health. The CDR3 is CASSFQPDTEAFF. Here the CDR3 DNA reads TGTGCCAGCAGTTTCCAGCCGGACACTGAAGCTTTCTTT.